The present T cell receptor beta chain was sequenced within a study of response to subunit inactivated influenza vaccine. Germline V lookup: CDR1 SGHAT, CDR2 FQNNGV. After removal of 1 base from V and 5 bases from J, the junction contained 7 bases not matched to a gene. The CDR3 totals 15 residues. TCRdb re-analysed the RT-PCR reads in MiXCR, keeping a single row per CDR3 protein. The sample contains about 780,000 distinct CDR3 sequences, approximately 17% of which appear only once. This chain uses TRBV11-2 with TRBJ2-5; 7 nucleotides match TRBD1. The clonotype originates from a man between 45 and 60 years old who received an inactivated influenza vaccine. This material consisted of PBMCs from blood, taken roughly 5 days after vaccination. This CDR3 reads CASSLGDRRSETQYF. DNA for the CDR3: TGTGCCAGCAGCTTAGGGGACAGAAGGTCGGAGACCCAGTACTTC.